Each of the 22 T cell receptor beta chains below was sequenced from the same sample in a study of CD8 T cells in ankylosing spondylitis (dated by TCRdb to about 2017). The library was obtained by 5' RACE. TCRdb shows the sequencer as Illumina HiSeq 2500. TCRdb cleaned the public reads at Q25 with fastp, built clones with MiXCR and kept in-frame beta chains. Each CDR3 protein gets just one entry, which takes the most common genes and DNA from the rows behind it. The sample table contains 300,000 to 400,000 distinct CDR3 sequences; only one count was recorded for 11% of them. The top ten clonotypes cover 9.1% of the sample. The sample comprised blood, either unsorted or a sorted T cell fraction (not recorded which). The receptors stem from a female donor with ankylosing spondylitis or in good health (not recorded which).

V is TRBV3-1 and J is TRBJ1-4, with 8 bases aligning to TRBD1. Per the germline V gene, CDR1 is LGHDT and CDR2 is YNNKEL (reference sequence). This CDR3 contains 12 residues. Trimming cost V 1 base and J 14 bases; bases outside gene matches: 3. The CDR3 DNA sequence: TGTGCCAGCAGCCAAGCACAGGGGGGTCTGTTTTTT. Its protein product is CASSQAQGGLFF. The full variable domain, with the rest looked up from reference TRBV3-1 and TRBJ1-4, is DTAVSQTPKYLVTQMGNDKSIKCEQNLGHDTMYWYKQDSKKFLKIMFSYNNKELIINETVPNRFSPKSPDKAHLNLHINSLELGDSAVYFCASSQAQGGLFFGSGTQLSVL.

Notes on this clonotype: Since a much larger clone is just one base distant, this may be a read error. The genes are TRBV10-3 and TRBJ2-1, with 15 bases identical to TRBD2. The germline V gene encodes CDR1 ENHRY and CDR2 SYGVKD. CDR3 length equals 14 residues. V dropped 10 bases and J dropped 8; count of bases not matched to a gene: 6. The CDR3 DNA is TGTGCCACCGGAGGGACTAGCGGGGGGCATGAGCAGTTCTTC. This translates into CATGGTSGGHEQFF.

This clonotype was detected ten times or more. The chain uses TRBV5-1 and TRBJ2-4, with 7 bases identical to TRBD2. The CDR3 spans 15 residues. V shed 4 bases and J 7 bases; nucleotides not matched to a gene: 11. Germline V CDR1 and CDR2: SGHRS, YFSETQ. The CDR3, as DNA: TGCGCCAGCAGCGAGGTGGCGGGAGCTCCGAACATTCAGTACTTC. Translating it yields CASSEVAGAPNIQYF.

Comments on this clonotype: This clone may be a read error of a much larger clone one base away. CDR3: CAWSVTGNTEALF. The CDR3 DNA is TGTGCCTGGAGTGTAACAGGCAACACTGAAGCTCTCTTT. The chain employs TRBV30 and TRBJ1-1; perhaps TRBD1 as D (5 bases). This CDR3 spans 13 amino acids. Germline lookup yields CDR1 GTSNPN and CDR2 SVGIG (reference sequence).

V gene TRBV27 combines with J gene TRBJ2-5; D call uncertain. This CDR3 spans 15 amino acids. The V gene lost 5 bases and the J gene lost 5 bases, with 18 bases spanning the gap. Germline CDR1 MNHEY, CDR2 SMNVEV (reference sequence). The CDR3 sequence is CASSPTGMLGETQYF. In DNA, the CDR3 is TGTGCCAGCAGTCCTACGGGCATGCTCGGGGAGACCCAGTACTTC.

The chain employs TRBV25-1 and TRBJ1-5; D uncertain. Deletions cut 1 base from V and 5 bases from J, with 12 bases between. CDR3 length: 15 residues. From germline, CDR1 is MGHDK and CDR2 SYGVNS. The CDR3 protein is CASSESSAAHQPQHF. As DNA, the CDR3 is TGTGCCAGCAGTGAATCGTCGGCAGCGCATCAGCCCCAGCATTTT.

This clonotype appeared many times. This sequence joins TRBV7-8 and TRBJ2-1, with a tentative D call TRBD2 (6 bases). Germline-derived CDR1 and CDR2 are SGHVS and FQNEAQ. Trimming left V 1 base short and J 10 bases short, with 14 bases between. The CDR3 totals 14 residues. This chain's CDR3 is CASSLENGGREQFF. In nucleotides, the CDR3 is TGTGCCAGCAGCTTAGAGAACGGGGGTCGGGAGCAGTTCTTC.

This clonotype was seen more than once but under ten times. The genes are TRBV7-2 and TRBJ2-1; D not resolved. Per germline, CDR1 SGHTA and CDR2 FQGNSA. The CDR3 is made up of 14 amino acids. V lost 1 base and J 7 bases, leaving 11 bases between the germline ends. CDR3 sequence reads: CASSLESSPNEQFF. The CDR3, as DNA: TGTGCCAGCAGCTTAGAGAGTAGTCCAAATGAGCAGTTCTTC.

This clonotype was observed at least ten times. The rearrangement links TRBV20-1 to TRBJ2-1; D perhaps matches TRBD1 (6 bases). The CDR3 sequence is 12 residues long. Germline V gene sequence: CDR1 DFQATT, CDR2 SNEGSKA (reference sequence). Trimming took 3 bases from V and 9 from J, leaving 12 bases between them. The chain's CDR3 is CSASSGAGEQFF. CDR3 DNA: TGCAGTGCTAGCTCAGGGGCTGGTGAGCAGTTCTTC.

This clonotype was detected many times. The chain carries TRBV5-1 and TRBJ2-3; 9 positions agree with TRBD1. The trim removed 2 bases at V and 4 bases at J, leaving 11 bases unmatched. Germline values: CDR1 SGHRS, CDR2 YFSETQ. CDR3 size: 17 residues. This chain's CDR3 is CASSFYPPGQGSDTQYF. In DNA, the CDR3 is TGCGCCAGCAGCTTTTACCCCCCGGGACAGGGATCAGATACGCAGTATTTT.

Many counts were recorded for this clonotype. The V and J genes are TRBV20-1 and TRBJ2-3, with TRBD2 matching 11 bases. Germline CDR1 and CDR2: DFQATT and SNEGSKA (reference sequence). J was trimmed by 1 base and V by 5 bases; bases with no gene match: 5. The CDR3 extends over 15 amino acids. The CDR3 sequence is CSARKLAGGTDTQYF. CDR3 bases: TGCAGTGCTCGCAAACTAGCGGGAGGCACAGATACGCAGTATTTT.

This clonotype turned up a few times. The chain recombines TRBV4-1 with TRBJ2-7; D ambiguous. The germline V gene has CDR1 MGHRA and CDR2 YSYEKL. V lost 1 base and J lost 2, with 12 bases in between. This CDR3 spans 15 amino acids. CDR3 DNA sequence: TGCGCCAGCAGCCAAGTGGCAGGAACTGCCTACGAGCAGTACTTC. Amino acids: CASSQVAGTAYEQYF.

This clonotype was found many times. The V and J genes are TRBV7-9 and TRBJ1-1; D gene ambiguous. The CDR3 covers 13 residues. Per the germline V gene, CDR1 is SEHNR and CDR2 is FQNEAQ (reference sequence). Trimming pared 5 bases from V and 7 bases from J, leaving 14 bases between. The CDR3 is CASSPAGGIEAFF. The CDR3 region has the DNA TGTGCCAGCAGCCCAGCGGGCGGGATTGAAGCTTTCTTT. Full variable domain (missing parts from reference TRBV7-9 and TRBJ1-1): DTGVSQNPRHKITKRGQNVTFRCDPISEHNRLYWYRQTLGQGPEFLTYFQNEAQLEKSRLLSDRFSAERPKGSFSTLEIQRTEQGDSAMYLCASSPAGGIEAFFGQGTRLTVV.

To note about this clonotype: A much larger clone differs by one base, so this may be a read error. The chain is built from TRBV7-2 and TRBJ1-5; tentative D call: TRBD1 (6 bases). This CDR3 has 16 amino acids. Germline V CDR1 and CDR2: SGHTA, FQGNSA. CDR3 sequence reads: CASSLGSGAGNHPQHF. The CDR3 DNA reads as TGTGCCAGCAGCTTAGGTTCAGGGGCCGGCAATCATCCCCAGCATTTT.

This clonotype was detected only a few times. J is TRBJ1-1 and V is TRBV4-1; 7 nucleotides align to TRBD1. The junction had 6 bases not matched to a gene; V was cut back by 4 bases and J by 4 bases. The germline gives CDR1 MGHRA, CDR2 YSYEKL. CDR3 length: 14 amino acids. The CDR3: CASSPRQGPTEAFF. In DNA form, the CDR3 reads TGCGCCAGCAGCCCTAGACAGGGTCCCACTGAAGCTTTCTTT.

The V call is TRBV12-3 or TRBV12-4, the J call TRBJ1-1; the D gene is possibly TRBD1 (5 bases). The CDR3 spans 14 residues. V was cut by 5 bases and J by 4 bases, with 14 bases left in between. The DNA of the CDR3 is TGTGCCAGCAGTCTCCCGGGGGAGATCACTGAAGCTTTCTTT. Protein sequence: CASSLPGEITEAFF.

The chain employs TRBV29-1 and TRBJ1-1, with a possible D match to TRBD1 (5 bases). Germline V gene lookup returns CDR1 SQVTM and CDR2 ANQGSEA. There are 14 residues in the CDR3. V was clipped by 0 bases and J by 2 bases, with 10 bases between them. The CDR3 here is CSVEDLGVNTEAFF. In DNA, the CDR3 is TGCAGCGTTGAAGACCTGGGGGTTAACACTGAAGCTTTCTTT.

The CDR3 protein is CASSQEGQITDTQYF. In nucleotides, the CDR3 is TGTGCCAGCAGCCAAGAAGGCCAGATCACAGATACGCAGTATTTT. The V gene is TRBV4-2, the J gene TRBJ2-3, with unresolved D. CDR1 is LGHNA and CDR2 is YNFKEQ in the germline V gene. The V gene lost 0 bases and the J gene lost 2 bases, with 9 bases spanning the gap. The CDR3 is 15 amino acids.

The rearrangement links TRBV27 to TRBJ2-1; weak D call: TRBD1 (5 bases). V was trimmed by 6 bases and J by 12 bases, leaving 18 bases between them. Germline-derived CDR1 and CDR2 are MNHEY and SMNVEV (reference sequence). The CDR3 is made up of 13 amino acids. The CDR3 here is CASSRGHAPLQFF. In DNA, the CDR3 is TGTGCCAGCAGCCGCGGACATGCTCCCCTGCAGTTCTTC.

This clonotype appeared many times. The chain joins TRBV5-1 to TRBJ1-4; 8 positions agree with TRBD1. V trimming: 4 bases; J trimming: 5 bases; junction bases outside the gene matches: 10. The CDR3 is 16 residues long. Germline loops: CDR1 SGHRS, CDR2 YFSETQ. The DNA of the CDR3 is TGCGCCAGCAGCGCGTCCGGACAGGGCCAAAATGAAAAACTGTTTTTT. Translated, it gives CASSASGQGQNEKLFF. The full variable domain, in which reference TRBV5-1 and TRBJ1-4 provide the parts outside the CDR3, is KAGVTQTPRYLIKTRGQQVTLSCSPISGHRSVSWYQQTPGQGLQFLFEYFSETQRNKGNFPGRFSGRQFSNSRSEMNVSTLELGDSALYLCASSASGQGQNEKLFFGSGTQLSVL.

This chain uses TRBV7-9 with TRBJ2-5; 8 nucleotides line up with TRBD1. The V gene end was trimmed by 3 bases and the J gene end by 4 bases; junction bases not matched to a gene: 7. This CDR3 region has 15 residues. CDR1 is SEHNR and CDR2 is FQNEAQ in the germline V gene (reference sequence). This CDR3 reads CASSFGGQGIETQYF. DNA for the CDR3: TGTGCCAGCAGCTTCGGCGGACAGGGAATAGAGACCCAGTACTTC.

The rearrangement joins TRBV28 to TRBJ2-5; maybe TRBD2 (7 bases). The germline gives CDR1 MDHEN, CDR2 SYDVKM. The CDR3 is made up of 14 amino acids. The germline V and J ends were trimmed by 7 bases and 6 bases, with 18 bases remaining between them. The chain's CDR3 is CASTRRGGNKTQYF. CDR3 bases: TGTGCCAGCACCAGAAGGGGGGGCAACAAGACCCAGTACTTC.